Presented here are 9 T cell receptor beta chains from one specimen sequenced in a study of T-cell reconstitution after alpha-beta-depleted transplantation in children. This sample's TCRbeta library carried unique molecular identifier barcodes. TCRdb reprocessed the PCR reads with MiXCR, giving one entry per CDR3 protein. The repertoire holds about 640,000 distinct CDR3 sequences, with 10% to 15% as singletons. The sequencing here drew on PBMCs, mostly from graft donor cells, taken 360 days after TCRalphabeta/CD19-depleted stem cell transplant. All receptors come from a male patient aged 10 to 17 who had a stem cell transplant for acute myeloid leukemia, so the T cells may come from the graft donor.

This clonotype turned up a few times. The chain couples TRBV9 to TRBJ2-7; 9 nucleotides agree with TRBD1. This CDR3 spans 15 amino acids. In germline, CDR1 is SGDLS, CDR2 YYNGEE. J was trimmed by 4 bases and V by 1 base; bases with no gene match: 6. As DNA, the CDR3 is TGTGCCAGCAGCGTATCGACAGGGGGGATGTACGAGCAGTACTTC. This translates into CASSVSTGGMYEQYF.

CDR3 coding DNA: TGTGCCAGCAGCTTCAACGGCGGACTTAACTATGGCTACACCTTC. It yields the protein CASSFNGGLNYGYTF. This chain joins TRBV12-3 or TRBV12-4 and TRBJ1-2; D is ambiguous. The CDR3 totals 15 residues. V dropped 6 bases and J dropped 1 base, with 15 bases sitting between them.

Many counts were recorded for this clonotype. The rearrangement uses TRBV29-1 and TRBJ2-1; the match to TRBD1 covers 9 bases. CDR3 size: 14 residues. V lost 5 bases to trimming and J lost 6 bases; unmatched junction nucleotides: 8. Germline V gives CDR1 SQVTM, CDR2 ANQGSEA. Here the CDR3 DNA reads TGCAGCGTTTACAGGGGGCCGGGGGGCAATGAGCAGTTCTTC. Translated: CSVYRGPGGNEQFF.

This clonotype appeared a few times. The CDR3 nucleotides are TGTGCCAGCAGTTCCAGGCGAAACACCGGGGAGCTGTTTTTT. This gives the protein CASSSRRNTGELFF. This chain joins TRBV12-3 or TRBV12-4 and TRBJ2-2; D is unclear. CDR3 length equals 14 residues. Trimming pared 4 bases from V and 2 bases from J, leaving 8 bases between.

This clonotype has just a few counts. V usage is TRBV5-1 and J usage is TRBJ2-5; 8 positions agree with TRBD2. The germline V gene has CDR1 SGHRS and CDR2 YFSETQ. Trimming took 0 bases from V and 5 from J; bases not matched to a gene: 3. The CDR3 has 14 amino acids. The CDR3, as DNA: TGCGCCAGCAGCTTGGGGACTAGCCACGAGACCCAGTACTTC. Protein sequence: CASSLGTSHETQYF.

V gene TRBV7-2 combines with J gene TRBJ2-7; unclear D gene. The ends were cut back, 0 bases at V and 0 bases at J, with 12 bases in the middle. CDR1 and CDR2 (germline): SGHTA, FQGNSA. The CDR3 extends over 16 amino acids. CDR3 nucleotide sequence: TGTGCCAGCAGCTTAGCCGCAGCAGACAACTCCTACGAGCAGTACTTC. Encoded protein: CASSLAAADNSYEQYF.

The chain combines TRBV10-3 with TRBJ2-1; possible D gene TRBD2, 6 bases. Germline loops: CDR1 ENHRY, CDR2 SYGVKD. V gave up 2 bases and J gave up 5 bases, with 16 bases separating them. The CDR3 is made up of 16 amino acids. In nucleotides, the CDR3 is TGTGCCATCAGTGAGCCTGCCGGGACTGCAGACAATGAGCAGTTCTTC. Encoded protein: CAISEPAGTADNEQFF.

This clonotype has a handful of counts. One junction end disagrees with the germline gene, perhaps due to a read error. DNA for the CDR3: TGCAGCGGTGAATATGGCTACACCTTC. Its translation is CSGEYGYTF. This chain links TRBV29-1 with TRBJ1-2; no clear D gene. This CDR3 is built from 9 residues. Germline V gives CDR1 SQVTM, CDR2 ANQGSEA.

This clonotype showed up just a few times. The rearrangement links TRBV20-1 to TRBJ1-5; 9 nucleotides align to TRBD1. From germline, CDR1 is DFQATT and CDR2 SNEGSKA (reference sequence). This CDR3 has 15 residues. The trim removed 3 bases at V and 2 bases at J, leaving 5 bases unmatched. The CDR3 DNA follows: TGCAGTGCTAGGACGGGACAGGGCCGCAATCAGCCCCAGCATTTT. Translating it yields CSARTGQGRNQPQHF.